This entry is about one TCR beta chain. The trim removed 9 bases at V and 7 bases at J, leaving 7 bases unmatched. The CDR3 length is 12 residues. The germline gives CDR1 MNHEY, CDR2 SVGAGI. The data were taken from a study of blood T cell repertoires in COVID-19. As for the study in general: Spain, Italy and the United States supplied samples that represented acute and convalescent COVID-19. Sources were T cells, B-cell-depleted T cells, or PBMCs; the material itself was cDNA or gDNA.

Authors' processing steps: The authors estimated nucleated cell counts from reference gene primer amplification. Some clones are missing from TCRdb's copy, which holds only in-frame ones; the method was immunoSEQ multiplex PCR. The DNA was the basis for D and trimming; V, J and clone size are from that table. The sample yields about 15,000 clones, about 81% seen once. V is TRBV6-5 and J is TRBJ1-2, with 8 bases lining up with TRBD1. The material sequenced was peripheral blood. The TCR was taken from a man older than 75 with active or convalescent COVID-19. CDR3 sequence (DNA): TGTGCCAGTACCCAGGGGGCCGGTGGCTACACCTTC. As protein: CASTQGAGGYTF.